This passage covers 20 T cell receptor beta chains from one sample sequenced in a study of blood T cell repertoires in COVID-19. Clones were sequenced by immunoSEQ multiplex PCR, and TCRdb holds only the in-frame ones, with some missing. This sample carries approximately 220,000 clones, around 89% of them seen once, and the ten largest clones take more than 13%. The sequencing input was PBMCs or T cells enriched from blood (not recorded which). The origin of the receptors is a man younger than 40 who had been exposed to COVID-19.

J is TRBJ2-1 and V is TRBV27, with TRBD2 matching 8 bases. Germline lookup yields CDR1 MNHEY and CDR2 SMNVEV (reference sequence). The CDR3 consists of 16 residues. Trimming removed 1 base from V and 4 bases from J; junction bases left unmatched: 6. CDR3 sequence: CASSLLSGGSYNEQFF. CDR3 in DNA: TGTGCCAGCAGTTTATTAAGCGGGGGAAGTTACAATGAGCAGTTCTTC.

V is TRBV5-6 and J is TRBJ1-6, with 10 bases matching TRBD1. Per germline, CDR1 SGHDT and CDR2 YYEEEE. V gave up 2 bases and J gave up 9 bases; unmatched junction bases: 5. CDR3 length: 15 residues. The CDR3: CASSFGDRGASPLHF. The CDR3 DNA reads as TGTGCCAGCAGCTTCGGGGACAGGGGAGCTTCACCCCTCCACTTT.

This chain links TRBV2 with TRBJ1-1; D is unclear. This CDR3 contains 15 residues. The germline V gene encodes CDR1 SNHLY and CDR2 FYNNEI. V gave up 6 bases and J gave up 1 base, with 15 bases separating them. The CDR3 here is CASRPQTLANTEAFF. In nucleotides, the CDR3 is TGTGCCAGCAGGCCACAGACACTCGCGAACACTGAAGCTTTCTTT.

The genes are TRBV7-9 and TRBJ1-3; weak D call: TRBD1 (5 bases). The V gene lost 1 base and the J gene lost 0 bases, with 16 bases spanning the gap. The germline V gene has CDR1 SEHNR and CDR2 FQNEAQ (reference sequence). The CDR3 loop spans 18 amino acids. In nucleotides, the CDR3 is TGTGCCAGCAGCTTAGGCGCTCCGGACACAGACTCTGGAAACACCATATATTTT. Residues: CASSLGAPDTDSGNTIYF.

This clone appeared a single time. The chain combines TRBV12-5 with TRBJ2-1; no reliable D call. The CDR3 contains 12 residues. The ends were cut back, 7 bases at V and 8 bases at J, with 12 bases in the middle. From germline, CDR1 is LGHNT and CDR2 FRNRAP. The CDR3 DNA reads as TGTGCTAGTGCCTTCGACGGGTATGAGCAGTTCTTC. Protein: CASAFDGYEQFF.

The V call is TRBV27, the J call TRBJ1-6, with unresolved D. Germline loops: CDR1 MNHEY, CDR2 SMNVEV (reference sequence). This CDR3 region has 14 residues. Trimming took off 6 bases at V and 10 bases at J, with 16 bases between the two ends. The CDR3 spells CASRPPGNRSPLHF. In nucleotides, the CDR3 is TGTGCCAGCAGACCTCCCGGTAATCGGTCACCCCTCCACTTT.

The chain carries TRBV2 and TRBJ1-2; weak D call: TRBD1 (6 bases). This CDR3 comprises 15 residues. Between the trimmed V and J ends, which lost 6 bases and 8 bases, there was a span of 22 bases. CDR1 is SNHLY and CDR2 is FYNNEI in the germline V gene. In DNA, the CDR3 is TGTGCCAGCAGCGGACGGACATTTAAGGGGGACGGCTACACCTTC. Translation gives CASSGRTFKGDGYTF. Filled out from reference TRBV2 and TRBJ1-2, the complete variable domain reads EPEVTQTPSHQVTQMGQEVILRCVPISNHLYFYWYRQILGQKVEFLVSFYNNEISEKSEIFDDQFSVERPDGSNFTLKIRSTKLEDSAMYFCASSGRTFKGDGYTFGSGTRLTVV.

This clone was detected only once. The chain joins TRBV5-1 to TRBJ2-1; no reliable D call. Germline-derived CDR1 and CDR2 are SGHRS and YFSETQ. This CDR3 region has 15 residues. Deletions cut 2 bases from V and 6 bases from J, with 15 bases between. The CDR3 bases are TGCGCCAGCAGCTTTAGACTCCCCATGGGCAATGAGCAGTTCTTC. Its protein product is CASSFRLPMGNEQFF.

The chain employs TRBV6-4 and TRBJ2-3, with TRBD2 identical over 12 bases. V was pared by 4 bases and J by 4 bases, with 0 bases of the junction left unmatched. Germline values: CDR1 MRHNA, CDR2 SNTAGT. CDR3 length: 14 amino acids. The CDR3 reads CASSASGGADTQYF. In DNA, the CDR3 is TGTGCCAGCAGTGCTAGCGGGGGGGCAGATACGCAGTATTTT.

The chain joins TRBV4-3 to TRBJ2-3, with 7 bases aligning to TRBD2. This CDR3 is built from 15 residues. Germline values: CDR1 LGHNA, CDR2 YSLEER. Trimming took 5 bases from V and 10 from J; bases not matched to a gene: 15. DNA for the CDR3: TGCGCCAGCAGCTCCAACCGGGACTACGGGGGAGCGCAGTATTTT. Protein sequence: CASSSNRDYGGAQYF.

This clone has a single count. The rearrangement links TRBV7-7 to TRBJ2-5, with TRBD2 as a possible D gene (5 bases). The CDR3 spans 14 residues. The V gene's germline CDR1 is SSHAT and CDR2 FNYEAQ (reference sequence). Between the trimmed V and J ends, which lost 3 bases and 5 bases, there was a span of 13 bases. CDR3 nucleotide sequence: TGTGCCAGCAGCTTCAGCGGAGGCAGGGAGACCCAGTACTTC. Its translation is CASSFSGGRETQYF.

With regard to this clone: The sample has other DNA sequences that encode this CDR3 too. This chain uses TRBV12-3 or TRBV12-4 with TRBJ2-5; D is possibly TRBD1 (6 bases). Trimming pared 2 bases from V and 4 bases from J, leaving 8 bases between. The CDR3 has 13 amino acids. The CDR3 DNA is TGTGCCAGCAGTTTACAGGGGTTAGAGACCCAGTACTTC. The encoded protein is CASSLQGLETQYF.

The V call is TRBV12-3 or TRBV12-4, the J call TRBJ2-1; D is possibly TRBD2 (5 bases). The CDR3 is 13 residues long. The V end was cut by 3 bases, the J end by 14 bases, with 17 bases between. CDR3 sequence reads: CASSLPSRAWEFF. Here the CDR3 DNA reads TGTGCCAGCAGTTTGCCTAGCCGGGCGTGGGAGTTCTTC.

The CDR3 region is CASSIEGKGGLDTQYF. CDR3 DNA: TGTGCCAGTAGTATAGAAGGTAAAGGAGGGCTTGATACGCAGTATTTT. The chain uses TRBV19 and TRBJ2-3, with a weak D call TRBD2 (6 bases). Germline values: CDR1 LNHDA, CDR2 SQIVND (reference sequence). The CDR3 length is 16 residues. V gave up 0 bases and J gave up 6 bases, with 16 bases separating them.

The chain uses TRBV11-2 and TRBJ2-1; possibly TRBD1 for D (6 bases). The V end lost 5 bases, the J end lost 6 bases, and 11 bases lay between the germline ends. The CDR3 is 13 amino acids. Germline lookup yields CDR1 SGHAT and CDR2 FQNNGV. The CDR3 loop reads CASSLGQLNEQFF. CDR3 DNA: TGTGCCAGCAGCCTAGGACAGCTCAATGAGCAGTTCTTC.

V is TRBV4-2 and J is TRBJ1-5, with 7 bases lining up with TRBD1. The V gene end was trimmed by 0 bases and the J gene end by 3 bases; junction bases not matched to a gene: 14. The CDR3 consists of 19 residues. Germline V lookup: CDR1 LGHNA, CDR2 YNFKEQ. The CDR3 here is CASSQEGRGPGQYNQPQHF. The CDR3 DNA sequence: TGTGCCAGCAGCCAAGAAGGACGGGGACCGGGACAGTACAATCAGCCCCAGCATTTT.

The gene calls are TRBV7-2 and TRBJ2-7; a weak D match, TRBD1 (6 bases). This CDR3 is built from 15 residues. Trimming removed 5 bases from V and 2 bases from J, with 16 bases in between. Germline V gives CDR1 SGHTA, CDR2 FQGNSA. The CDR3 loop is CASSRGQSWAYEQYF. CDR3 bases: TGTGCCAGCAGCCGTGGACAGTCATGGGCCTACGAGCAGTACTTC. The full variable domain, its missing parts supplied by reference TRBV7-2 and TRBJ2-7, is GAGVSQSPSNKVTEKGKDVELRCDPISGHTALYWYRQSLGQGLEFLIYFQGNSAPDKSGLPSDRFSAERTGGSVSTLTIQRTQQEDSAVYLCASSRGQSWAYEQYFGPGTRLTVT.

The V gene is TRBV30, the J gene TRBJ1-2, with D unresolved. The CDR3 runs to 12 residues. Germline V gives CDR1 GTSNPN, CDR2 SVGIG (reference sequence). The V and J ends lost 1 base and 5 bases respectively, with 8 bases between them. CDR3 bases: TGTGCCTGGAGTGGGACTTCGTATGGCTACACCTTC. It is translated as CAWSGTSYGYTF.

The chain links TRBV5-5 to TRBJ1-1; D is unclear. Per germline, CDR1 SGHKS and CDR2 YYEKEE (reference sequence). The length of the CDR3 is 15 residues. Trimming stripped 0 bases from V and 0 bases from J, with 9 bases between. The CDR3 protein is CASSLDTRLNTEAFF. CDR3 nucleotides: TGTGCCAGCAGCTTGGATACAAGATTGAACACTGAAGCTTTCTTT.

CDR3 in DNA: TGCAGCGTTGTGGGGGCAGGAATAGCCCTCTATGGCTACACCTTC. This encodes CSVVGAGIALYGYTF. The rearrangement uses TRBV29-1 and TRBJ1-2; a weak D match, TRBD1 (6 bases). Germline V CDR1 and CDR2: SQVTM, ANQGSEA. Between the trimmed V and J ends, which lost 4 bases and 4 bases, there was a span of 19 bases. The CDR3 length is 15 residues.